This TCR beta chain was identified in a study of blood T cell repertoires in COVID-19. This CDR3 has 15 amino acids. V lost 0 bases and J lost 0, with 7 bases in between. In germline, CDR1 is SGHTS, CDR2 YDEGEE. Only in-frame clones appear in the TCRdb table, and some are missing; sequencing was by immunoSEQ multiplex PCR. The sample has more than 15,000 clones; approximately 90% are singletons. The receptor was isolated from a middle-aged man with active COVID-19. Source material: peripheral blood. The gene calls are TRBV5-8 and TRBJ2-1; the D gene is possibly TRBD1 (5 bases). DNA for the CDR3: TGTGCCAGCAGCTTGGGACAGATCTCCTACAATGAGCAGTTCTTC. As protein: CASSLGQISYNEQFF.